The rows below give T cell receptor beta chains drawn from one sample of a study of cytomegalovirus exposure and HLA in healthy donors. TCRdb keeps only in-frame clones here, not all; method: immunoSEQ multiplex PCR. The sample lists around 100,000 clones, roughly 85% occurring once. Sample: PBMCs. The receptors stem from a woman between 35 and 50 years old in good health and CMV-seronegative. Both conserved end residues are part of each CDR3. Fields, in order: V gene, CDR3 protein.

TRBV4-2 CASSQVGRGQFF
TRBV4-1 CASSQAYRGRTEAFF
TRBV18 CASSRRTSGSIGEQFF
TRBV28 CASRLAGANEQFF
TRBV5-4 CASSLLEGGGYTF
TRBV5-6 CASSFSDRILYEQYF
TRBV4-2 CASSRTSGSSYNEQFF
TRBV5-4 CASSLLTGRWNEQFF
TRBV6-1 CASSEGLASNEQFF
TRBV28 CASRPSNRGLGGYTF
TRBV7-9 CASSRGTGGDMNTEAFF
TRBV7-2 CASSSTLNGGTQYF
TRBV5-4 CATRPGQGSSEQYF